The rows below give T cell receptor beta chains drawn from one sample of a study of graft-versus-host responses after intestinal transplantation. Their antigens remain unidentified. Generated by immunoSEQ multiplex PCR, the TCRdb table keeps only in-frame clones and is missing some. The sample yields 100,000 or so clones, 92% seen once. The sample in question was unstimulated CD4+ T cells sorted from spleen or lymph node cells, obtained before intestinal transplant. The receptors shown here come from a human donor who received an intestinal transplant. The CDR3 runs from the conserved cysteine through the conserved F or W. Fields, in order: clone size, D gene, V gene, J gene, CDR3 DNA, CDR3 protein. The D gene is left open where the match is weak. Some rows mark clone size as missing; the rest say once, few, many or name a class of expanded clone.

.	TRBD2	TRBV4-2	TRBJ2-1	TGTGCCAGCAGCCAAGATGCGGGAGGAACTTACAATGAGCAGTTCTTC	CASSQDAGGTYNEQFF
.	.	TRBV14	TRBJ2-1	TGTGCCAGCAGCCAAGATTGGGGCAGGTCTTCCTACAATGAGCAGTTCTTC	CASSQDWGRSSYNEQFF
.	TRBD2	TRBV29-1	TRBJ2-7	TGCAGCGTGCGGACTAGCGGGAGCTACGAGCAGTACTTC	CSVRTSGSYEQYF
few	.	TRBV5-1	TRBJ2-5	TGCGCCAGCAGCCCCCTCCCGGACTCCCCAGAGACCCAGTACTTC	CASSPLPDSPETQYF
once	TRBD2	TRBV5-1	TRBJ2-5	TGCGCCAGCAGCTTGGTCGGGACTAGCGGCCAAGAGACCCAGTACTTC	CASSLVGTSGQETQYF
.	.	TRBV7-9	TRBJ2-4	TGTGCCAGCAGCTTAGGGGAGACGAGGCCAGGCTACTTC	CASSLGETRPGYF
.	.	TRBV7-9	TRBJ2-1	TGTGCCAGCAGCTCCGTCCAGTCGACTGATCTGGCGAATGAGCAGTTCTTC	CASSSVQSTDLANEQFF
.	TRBD2	TRBV28	TRBJ2-3	TGTGCCAGCACCCTACTAGCGGGAAGCACAGATACGCAGTATTTT	CASTLLAGSTDTQYF
.	.	TRBV5-4	TRBJ1-6	TGTGCCAGCAGTTTTCAGGGCACTAATTCACCCCTCCACTTT	CASSFQGTNSPLHF
.	.	TRBV7-8	TRBJ1-6	TGTGCCAGCAGCCGAAGACAGAGTACCACCTATAATTCACCCCTCCACTTT	CASSRRQSTTYNSPLHF
few	.	TRBV6-6	TRBJ1-1	TGTGCCAGCAGTCCAAGACAGGACACTGAAGCTTTCTTT	CASSPRQDTEAFF
.	.	TRBV5-1	TRBJ2-7	TGCGCCAGCAGCTTGCGGGGTGGATCCTACGAGCAGTACTTC	CASSLRGGSYEQYF
.	.	TRBV6-6	TRBJ2-4	TGTGCCAGCAGTCAGGACTCGAACAAAAACATTCAGTACTTC	CASSQDSNKNIQYF
once	.	TRBV6-1	TRBJ1-6	TGTGCCAGCAGTGGGACAGAACTTAACTCCTATAATTCACCCCTCCACTTT	CASSGTELNSYNSPLHF
.	TRBD2	TRBV18	TRBJ2-4	TGTGCCAGCTCACCACGAGGTCGGGGGGTAGCCAAAAACATTCAGTACTTC	CASSPRGRGVAKNIQYF
.	TRBD2	TRBV5-1	TRBJ2-5	TGCGCCAGCAGCGCCGGGACTAGCGGGGGGGCTTGGCAAGAGACCCAGTACTTC	CASSAGTSGGAWQETQYF
.	TRBD1	TRBV25-1	TRBJ2-7	TGTGCCAGCAGTAACTCCGGGACAGGGGGCTACGAGCAGTACTTC	CASSNSGTGGYEQYF
.	.	TRBV5-4	TRBJ1-1	TGTGCCAGCAGCGTTTTTCGCCGGGACATGAACACTGAAGCTTTCTTT	CASSVFRRDMNTEAFF
.	.	TRBV19	TRBJ1-4	TGTGCCAGTACCCTAGGAGGCATACCCGAAGATAATGAAAAACTGTTTTTT	CASTLGGIPEDNEKLFF